The 7 T cell receptor beta chains presented below share a single source sample, sequenced in a study of CD8+ T cells in alopecia areata (dated by TCRdb to 2016 to 2019). Library method: the immunoSEQ multiplex PCR assay. RNA was extracted from all samples and reverse transcribed into cDNA, which served as template for TCR sequencing. TCRdb re-hosts the immuneACCESS table, in-frame sequences only. Its copies lack some clones; in the studies checked, an unresolved V gene accounts for under half of them, and the cause for the rest is not known. This sample comprises 120,000 or so clones, roughly 55% of them detected only once. The ten largest make up 5.7% of the sample. This specimen's time point label, per the study, means: less than five weeks on oral tofacitinib. Reading the label with the study, this specimen's treatment or condition is: oral pan-JAK inhibitor, 5-10 mg twice daily. The input for sequencing was CD4+ T cells sorted from blood, taken at week 4, from a patient treated with tofacitinib. These receptors were collected from a human donor with alopecia areata.

The rearrangement links TRBV6-5 to TRBJ2-1; D unclear. This CDR3 region has 14 residues. V lost 2 bases and J lost 10, with 15 bases in between. The germline V gene has CDR1 MNHEY and CDR2 SVGAGI. The CDR3 loop reads CASSYPGQKYEQFF. The CDR3 DNA reads as TGTGCCAGCAGTTACCCCGGTCAAAAATACGAGCAGTTCTTC.

The chain employs TRBV10-3 and TRBJ2-1; the D is unclear. The V end lost 6 bases, the J end lost 6 bases, and 12 bases lay between the germline ends. This CDR3 has 13 amino acids. CDR1 is ENHRY, CDR2 SYGVKD, per germline. The CDR3 region has the DNA TGTGCCATCAGCGCCGGGCCCTCCAATGAGCAGTTCTTC. This translates into CAISAGPSNEQFF.

With regard to this clone: Other nucleotide sequences from this sample produce the same CDR3. This sequence joins TRBV7-2 and TRBJ2-5; D remains unclear. V was shortened by 5 bases and J by 5 bases, with 9 bases between the two germline ends. Germline-derived CDR1 and CDR2 are SGHTA and FQGNSA. The CDR3 runs 12 residues. The CDR3 sequence: CASSPRRETQYF. The CDR3 DNA reads TGTGCCAGCAGCCCGCGTAGGGAGACCCAGTACTTC.

The J gene is TRBJ1-1, the V gene TRBV25-1; D remains ambiguous. The CDR3 loop spans 11 amino acids. V dropped 5 bases and J dropped 4 bases, with 5 bases sitting between them. Germline V CDR1 and CDR2: MGHDK, SYGVNS. The CDR3 nucleotides read TGTGCCAGCAGTCGTAGCACTGAAGCTTTCTTT. Translated: CASSRSTEAFF. Full variable domain (outside the CDR3, taken from reference TRBV25-1 and TRBJ1-1): EADIYQTPRYLVIGTGKKITLECSQTMGHDKMYWYQQDPGMELHLIHYSYGVNSTEKGDLSSESTVSRIRTEHFPLTLESARPSHTSQYLCASSRSTEAFFGQGTRLTVV.

This chain joins TRBV7-3 and TRBJ2-2; D call uncertain. The CDR3 covers 15 residues. The germline V and J ends were trimmed by 5 bases and 0 bases, with 10 bases remaining between them. Germline-derived CDR1 and CDR2 are SGHTA and FQGTGA. The DNA for the CDR3 is TGTGCCAGCAGCCCTCCTGGCTCGAACACCGGGGAGCTGTTTTTT. It specifies CASSPPGSNTGELFF.

The chain has TRBV5-6 and TRBJ2-6, with D possibly being TRBD1 or TRBD2 (5 bases each). This CDR3 comprises 16 residues. Germline V gives CDR1 SGHDT, CDR2 YYEEEE. The V and J ends lost 4 bases and 0 bases respectively, with 11 bases between them. This CDR3 reads CASSEGPISGANVLTF. CDR3 coding DNA: TGTGCCAGCAGCGAGGGACCGATCTCTGGGGCCAACGTCCTGACTTTC.

J is TRBJ1-2 and V is TRBV7-2; D not resolved. The CDR3 has 12 amino acids. Per the germline V gene, CDR1 is SGHTA and CDR2 is FQGNSA. The ends were cut back, 4 bases at V and 6 bases at J, with 9 bases in the middle. The DNA of the CDR3 is TGTGCCAGCAGCTCCGAGCGTAATGGCTACACCTTC. Translating it yields CASSSERNGYTF.